These 21 T cell receptor beta chains were all obtained from the same sample, sequenced in a study of blood T cell repertoires in COVID-19. Produced via immunoSEQ multiplex PCR; TCRdb's table is partial and in-frame only. The repertoire has about 40,000 clones, over 80% of them found once; the top ten carry approximately 14%. The sequenced sample was peripheral blood. The receptor source for this set is a woman in her 30s in a cohort sampled during active COVID-19.

The chain combines TRBV24-1 with TRBJ2-3; the match to TRBD1 covers 7 bases. With 10 bases clipped from V and 2 bases from J, the junction kept 8 bases outside the gene matches. The CDR3 is 14 residues long. Germline-derived CDR1 and CDR2 are KGHDR and SFDVKD. The CDR3 bases are TGTGCCACTTCCGGGACAGAAGCCACAGATACGCAGTATTTT. Translating gives CATSGTEATDTQYF.

This clone was picked up one time. The CDR3, as DNA: TGCGCCAGCAGCCAAGGGTCGGGAGTCTACAATGAGCAGTTCTTC. The encoded protein is CASSQGSGVYNEQFF. This chain joins TRBV4-1 and TRBJ2-1; D possibly corresponds to TRBD2 (6 bases). Germline V gene lookup returns CDR1 MGHRA and CDR2 YSYEKL. Trimming left V 1 base short and J 3 bases short, with 10 bases between. There are 15 residues in the CDR3.

The chain employs TRBV12-3 or TRBV12-4 and TRBJ2-1, with 11 bases that match TRBD2. This CDR3 region has 13 residues. The J segment lost 10 bases and the V segment lost 6 bases, leaving 5 bases of the junction unmatched. This CDR3 is CASRGLAVREQFF. CDR3 nucleotide sequence: TGTGCCAGCAGGGGACTAGCGGTTCGGGAGCAGTTCTTC.

V usage is TRBV5-4 and J usage is TRBJ1-2; maybe TRBD1 (6 bases). The germline V gene encodes CDR1 SGHNT and CDR2 YYREEE (reference sequence). The CDR3 spans 16 residues. With 0 bases removed from V and 7 bases from J, the gap between germline ends came to 19 bases. CDR3 amino acids: CASSLEQGTLLGGYTF. The CDR3 DNA reads TGTGCCAGCAGCTTGGAACAGGGAACCCTCTTGGGTGGCTACACCTTC. The variable domain in full, with the rest retrieved from reference TRBV5-4 and TRBJ1-2, is ETGVTQSPTHLIKTRGQQVTLRCSSQSGHNTVSWYQQALGQGPQFIFQYYREEENGRGNFPPRFSGLQFPNYSSELNVNALELDDSALYLCASSLEQGTLLGGYTFGSGTRLTVV.

The chain combines TRBV12-3 or TRBV12-4 with TRBJ2-7; TRBD1 agrees at 7 bases. Trimming removed 6 bases from V and 1 base from J; junction bases left unmatched: 3. The CDR3 contains 13 residues. CDR3 DNA sequence: TGTGCCAGCAGCCCGGGACAGTCCTACGAGCAGTACTTC. Its translation: CASSPGQSYEQYF.

This chain joins TRBV6-4 and TRBJ2-1, with D unresolved. The CDR3 totals 13 residues. CDR1 MRHNA and CDR2 SNTAGT come from the germline V gene. V dropped 1 base and J dropped 7 bases, with 8 bases sitting between them. In DNA form, the CDR3 reads TGTGCCAGCAGTGACTGGCTAGGTAATGAGCAGTTCTTC. This sequence encodes CASSDWLGNEQFF.

The chain is built from TRBV6-5 and TRBJ1-5, with TRBD1 matching over 7 bases. From germline, CDR1 is MNHEY and CDR2 SVGAGI. CDR3 length equals 14 residues. V trimming: 5 bases; J trimming: 4 bases; junction bases outside the gene matches: 5. CDR3 sequence (DNA): TGTGCCAGCAGTACGGGACAGCATAATCAGCCCCAGCATTTT. Translated: CASSTGQHNQPQHF.

The rearrangement uses TRBV9 and TRBJ2-2; D may be TRBD2 (5 bases). Germline V gene sequence: CDR1 SGDLS, CDR2 YYNGEE. V gave up 2 bases and J gave up 5 bases, with 16 bases separating them. CDR3 length equals 16 residues. Here the CDR3 reads CASSVKARGVTGELFF. The CDR3, as DNA: TGTGCCAGCAGCGTTAAGGCCCGGGGAGTGACCGGGGAGCTGTTTTTT.

This clone was seen just once. CDR3 sequence reads: CSVGTGIHHPPLDYEQYF. The CDR3 DNA follows: TGCAGCGTGGGCACCGGGATCCATCACCCTCCTTTGGACTACGAGCAGTACTTC. The J gene is TRBJ2-7, the V gene TRBV29-1; a weak D match, TRBD2 (5 bases). In germline, CDR1 is SQVTM, CDR2 ANQGSEA. Trimming shortened V by 6 bases and J by 3 bases, and 30 bases separated the two germline ends. CDR3 length equals 18 residues.

V is TRBV11-3 and J is TRBJ2-5; 7 bases align to TRBD1. The V segment lost 5 bases and the J segment 5 bases; nucleotides outside the gene matches: 8. From germline, CDR1 is SGHNT and CDR2 YENEEA. CDR3 length: 14 residues. CDR3 in amino acids: CASSVRDSEETQYF. CDR3 DNA: TGTGCCAGCAGCGTCCGGGACAGCGAGGAGACCCAGTACTTC. The whole variable domain, remainder taken from reference TRBV11-3 and TRBJ2-5, is EAGVVQSPRYKIIEKKQPVAFWCNPISGHNTLYWYLQNLGQGPELLIRYENEEAVDDSQLPKDRFSAERLKGVDSTLKIQPAELGDSAVYLCASSVRDSEETQYFGPGTRLLVL.

This chain connects TRBV9 to TRBJ2-1; a possible D gene is TRBD2 (5 bases). Germline V lookup: CDR1 SGDLS, CDR2 YYNGEE. CDR3 length: 19 residues. V dropped 0 bases and J dropped 4 bases, with 23 bases sitting between them. The CDR3 here is CASSVVVFGRTQPYNEQFF. CDR3 sequence (DNA): TGTGCCAGCAGCGTAGTAGTATTCGGAAGGACTCAGCCTTACAATGAGCAGTTCTTC.

V and J are TRBV30 and TRBJ1-5; TRBD1 agrees at 10 bases. This CDR3 is built from 15 residues. J was trimmed by 3 bases and V by 4 bases; bases with no gene match: 6. The germline gives CDR1 GTSNPN, CDR2 SVGIG (reference sequence). The DNA of the CDR3 is TGTGCCTGGACTAGGACAGGGGGTTTCAATCAGCCCCAGCATTTT. Its translation: CAWTRTGGFNQPQHF.

The chain couples TRBV19 to TRBJ1-6; 7 positions match TRBD1. CDR3 length equals 15 residues. Germline trimming cut 3 bases from V and 7 bases from J; bases unmatched to any gene: 6. In germline, CDR1 is LNHDA, CDR2 SQIVND (reference sequence). The CDR3 nucleotides are TGTGCCAGTAGTATCCCACAGGGGAGGAATTCACCCCTCCACTTT. It specifies CASSIPQGRNSPLHF.

V usage is TRBV2 and J usage is TRBJ2-6, with D unresolved. The CDR3 runs 14 residues. V lost 6 bases, J lost 3 bases, and 9 bases lay in between. In germline, CDR1 is SNHLY, CDR2 FYNNEI. DNA for the CDR3: TGTGCCAGCAGAGCCGAGCTTGGGGCCAACGTCCTGACTTTC. Its translation is CASRAELGANVLTF.

The rearrangement joins TRBV13 to TRBJ2-2; perhaps TRBD2 as D (5 bases). Germline V gene lookup returns CDR1 PRHDT and CDR2 FYEKMQ (reference sequence). This CDR3 comprises 16 residues. V was pared by 3 bases and J by 0 bases, with 11 bases between. CDR3 sequence: CASSLVSGPNTGELFF. In nucleotides, the CDR3 is TGTGCCAGCAGCTTGGTGAGCGGACCGAACACCGGGGAGCTGTTTTTT.

This chain uses TRBV27 with TRBJ2-1, with 12 bases identical to TRBD2. This CDR3 contains 16 residues. CDR1 and CDR2 from the germline V gene are MNHEY and SMNVEV (reference sequence). V shed 5 bases and J 3 bases; nucleotides not matched to a gene: 5. CDR3 amino acids: CASSPGTSGHYNEQFF. DNA of the CDR3: TGTGCCAGCAGTCCCGGGACTAGCGGGCACTACAATGAGCAGTTCTTC.

V usage is TRBV25-1 and J usage is TRBJ2-2, with 7 bases aligning to TRBD2. Per the germline V gene, CDR1 is MGHDK and CDR2 is SYGVNS. The CDR3 is made up of 16 amino acids. V trimming: 3 bases; J trimming: 4 bases; junction bases outside the gene matches: 8. The CDR3 DNA reads as TGTGCCAGCAGTGAGAGTATTCTAGCGGTCACCGGGGAGCTGTTTTTT. The encoded protein is CASSESILAVTGELFF.

V is TRBV12-3 or TRBV12-4 and J is TRBJ2-1, with a weak D call TRBD1 (6 bases). The V end lost 5 bases, the J end lost 8 bases, and 13 bases lay between the germline ends. The CDR3 has 13 residues. The CDR3 region is CASSRDTTDEQFF. CDR3 nucleotide sequence: TGTGCCAGCAGTAGGGACACAACAGATGAGCAGTTCTTC.

This clone appeared once. This chain joins TRBV10-1 and TRBJ1-1, with D uncertain. The germline V gene has CDR1 WNHNN and CDR2 SYGVQD (reference sequence). The CDR3 spans 13 residues. V was cut by 2 bases and J by 6 bases, with 10 bases left in between. CDR3 in amino acids: CASSEKRISEAFF. The CDR3 DNA sequence: TGCGCCAGCAGTGAGAAGCGGATCTCTGAAGCTTTCTTT.

The V call is TRBV5-4, the J call TRBJ1-2; possible D gene TRBD1, 6 bases. Germline V gene sequence: CDR1 SGHNT, CDR2 YYREEE (reference sequence). V lost 4 bases and J lost 1, with 11 bases in between. This CDR3 spans 14 amino acids. The DNA for the CDR3 is TGTGCCAGCAGCGTTCAGGGGATTAACTATGGCTACACCTTC. This encodes CASSVQGINYGYTF.

The chain uses TRBV7-2 and TRBJ1-2; maybe TRBD1 (5 bases). Germline CDR1 reads SGHTA; CDR2 reads FQGNSA. V lost 4 bases to trimming and J lost 4 bases, with 16 bases between them. The CDR3 has 15 residues. For the CDR3, the DNA is TGTGCCAGCAGCTCACAGGATAGATCATCCTATGGCTACACCTTC. It yields the protein CASSSQDRSSYGYTF.